This TCR beta chain is drawn from a study of multiple sclerosis patients with progressive multifocal leukoencephalopathy. General study results and limits: Most PML patients had lower entropy, suggesting less diverse TRB repertoires.

As regards this clone: Antigen: not known.

Time point defined: before natalizumab initiation. TCRdb's copy holds only in-frame clones and misses some; the assay was immunoSEQ multiplex PCR. The sample holds 25,000 to 35,000 clones, almost 95% seen once. The CDR3 has 14 amino acids. V gave up 5 bases and J gave up 7 bases, with 12 bases separating them. Per germline, CDR1 LGHNT and CDR2 FRNRAP. The chain couples TRBV12-5 to TRBJ1-6, with D maybe TRBD1 (6 bases). The TCR was taken from a man aged 30 to 39 with multiple sclerosis. The sequencing sample was made of PBMCs. The CDR3 sequence: CASGLGQKNSPLHF. The CDR3 nucleotides read TGTGCTAGTGGTCTCGGACAGAAGAATTCACCCCTCCACTTT.